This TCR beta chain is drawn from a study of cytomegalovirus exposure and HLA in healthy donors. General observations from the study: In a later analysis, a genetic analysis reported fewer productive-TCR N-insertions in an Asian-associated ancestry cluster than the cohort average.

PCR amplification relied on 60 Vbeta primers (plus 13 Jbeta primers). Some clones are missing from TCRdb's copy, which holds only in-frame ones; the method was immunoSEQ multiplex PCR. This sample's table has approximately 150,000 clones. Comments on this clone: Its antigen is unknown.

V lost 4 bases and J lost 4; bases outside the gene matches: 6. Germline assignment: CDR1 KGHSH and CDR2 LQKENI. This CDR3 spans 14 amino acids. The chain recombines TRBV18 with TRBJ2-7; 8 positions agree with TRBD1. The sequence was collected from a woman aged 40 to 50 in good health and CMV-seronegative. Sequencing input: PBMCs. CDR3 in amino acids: CASSLGQGNYEQYF. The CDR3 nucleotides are TGTGCCAGCTCACTTGGACAGGGTAATTACGAGCAGTACTTC.